This T cell receptor (beta chain) was sequenced during a study of blood T cell repertoires in COVID-19. Across the study: Sites in the United States, Italy and Spain provided acute and convalescent COVID-19 samples.

Libraries were prepared by immunoSEQ multiplex PCR; TCRdb keeps only in-frame clonotypes and omits some of them. Among approximately 90,000 clones listed, 75% to 90% were seen once. J gave up 6 bases and V 0 bases, and 2 bases lay outside the gene matches. This CDR3 region has 13 residues. CDR1 and CDR2 (germline): SGHAT, FQNNGV. The sequenced material came from peripheral blood. The chain is built from TRBV11-2 and TRBJ2-7, with 7 bases lining up with TRBD2. This receptor was obtained from an elderly woman with acute or convalescent COVID-19. The CDR3 region has the DNA TGTGCCAGCAGCTTAGATTGGGGGGGCGAGCAGTACTTC. Protein: CASSLDWGGEQYF.